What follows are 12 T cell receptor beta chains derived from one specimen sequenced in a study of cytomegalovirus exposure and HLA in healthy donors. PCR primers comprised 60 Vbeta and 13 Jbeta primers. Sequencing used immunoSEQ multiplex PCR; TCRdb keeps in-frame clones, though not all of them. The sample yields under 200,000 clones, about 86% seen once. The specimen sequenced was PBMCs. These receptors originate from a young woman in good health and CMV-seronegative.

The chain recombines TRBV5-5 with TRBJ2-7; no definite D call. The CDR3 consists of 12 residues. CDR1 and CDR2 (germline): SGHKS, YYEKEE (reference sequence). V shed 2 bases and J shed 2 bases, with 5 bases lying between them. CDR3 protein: CASSLLTYEQYF. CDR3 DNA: TGTGCCAGCAGCTTACTTACCTACGAGCAGTACTTC.

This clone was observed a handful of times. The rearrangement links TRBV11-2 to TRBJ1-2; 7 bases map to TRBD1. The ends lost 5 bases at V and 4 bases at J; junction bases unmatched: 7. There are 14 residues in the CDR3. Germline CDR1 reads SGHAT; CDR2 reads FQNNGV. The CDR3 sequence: CASSHSGQSYGYTF. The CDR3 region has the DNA TGTGCCAGCAGCCATTCGGGACAGAGCTATGGCTACACCTTC.

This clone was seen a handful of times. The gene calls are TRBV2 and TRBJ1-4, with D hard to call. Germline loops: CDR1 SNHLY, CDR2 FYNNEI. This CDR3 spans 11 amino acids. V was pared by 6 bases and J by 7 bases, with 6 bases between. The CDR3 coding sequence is TGTGCCAGCAGCCTCGGTGAAAAACTGTTTTTT. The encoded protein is CASSLGEKLFF.

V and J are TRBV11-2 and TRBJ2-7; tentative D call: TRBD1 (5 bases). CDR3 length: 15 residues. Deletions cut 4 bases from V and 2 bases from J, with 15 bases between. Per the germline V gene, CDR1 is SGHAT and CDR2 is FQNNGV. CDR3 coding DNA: TGTGCCAGCAGCTCTCCCCGACTGGGGCCCTACGAGCAGTACTTC. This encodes CASSSPRLGPYEQYF.

CDR3 DNA: TGTGCCAGCAGTGCCACGGGGGGCCTGAACACCGGGGAGCTGTTTTTT. Its protein product is CASSATGGLNTGELFF. V gene TRBV6-6 combines with J gene TRBJ2-2; TRBD2 might be the D (7 bases). This CDR3 is 16 amino acids long. V lost 5 bases and J 1 base, leaving 14 bases between the germline ends. Germline V lookup: CDR1 MNHNY, CDR2 SVGAGI (reference sequence).

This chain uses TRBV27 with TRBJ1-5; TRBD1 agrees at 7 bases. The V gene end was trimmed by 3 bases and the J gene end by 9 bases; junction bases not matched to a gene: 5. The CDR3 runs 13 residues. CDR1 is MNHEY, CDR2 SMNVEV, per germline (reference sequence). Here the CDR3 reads CASSFDRAWPQHF. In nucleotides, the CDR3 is TGTGCCAGCAGTTTCGACAGGGCTTGGCCCCAGCATTTT.

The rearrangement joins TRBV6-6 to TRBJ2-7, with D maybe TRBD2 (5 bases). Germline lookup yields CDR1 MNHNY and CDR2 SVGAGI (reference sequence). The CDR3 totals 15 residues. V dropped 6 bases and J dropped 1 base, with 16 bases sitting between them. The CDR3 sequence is CASSPPGLESYEQYF. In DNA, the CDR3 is TGTGCCAGCAGCCCTCCGGGATTAGAGTCCTACGAGCAGTACTTC.

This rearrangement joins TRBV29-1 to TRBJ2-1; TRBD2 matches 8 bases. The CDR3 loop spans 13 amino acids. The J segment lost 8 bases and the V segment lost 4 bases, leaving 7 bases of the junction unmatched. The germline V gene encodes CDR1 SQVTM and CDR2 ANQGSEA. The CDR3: CSVVAGNSDEQFF. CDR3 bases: TGCAGCGTTGTAGCGGGGAATTCTGATGAGCAGTTCTTC.

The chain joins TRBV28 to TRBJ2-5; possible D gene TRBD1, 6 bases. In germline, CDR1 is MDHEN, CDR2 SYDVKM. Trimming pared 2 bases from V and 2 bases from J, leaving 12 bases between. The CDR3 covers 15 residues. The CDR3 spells CASSLEGVGQETQYF. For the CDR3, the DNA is TGTGCCAGCAGTTTAGAGGGGGTAGGGCAAGAGACCCAGTACTTC.

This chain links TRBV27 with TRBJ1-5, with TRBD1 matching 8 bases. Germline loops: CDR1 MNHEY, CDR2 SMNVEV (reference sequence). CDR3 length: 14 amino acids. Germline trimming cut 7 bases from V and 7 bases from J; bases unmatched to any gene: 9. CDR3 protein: CASKVTGGRQPQHF. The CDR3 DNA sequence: TGTGCCAGCAAAGTTACAGGGGGGAGGCAGCCCCAGCATTTT.

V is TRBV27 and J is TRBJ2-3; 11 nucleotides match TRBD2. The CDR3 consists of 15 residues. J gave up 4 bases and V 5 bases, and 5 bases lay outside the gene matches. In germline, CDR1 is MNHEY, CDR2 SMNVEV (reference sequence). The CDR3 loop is CASSTLAGVADTQYF. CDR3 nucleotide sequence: TGTGCCAGCAGTACACTAGCGGGGGTTGCAGATACGCAGTATTTT.

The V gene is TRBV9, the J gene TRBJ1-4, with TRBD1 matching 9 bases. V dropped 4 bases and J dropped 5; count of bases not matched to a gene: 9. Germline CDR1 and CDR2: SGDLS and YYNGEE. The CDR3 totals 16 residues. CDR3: CASSRLSGTGNEKLFF. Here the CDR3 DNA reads TGTGCCAGCAGCCGCCTATCGGGGACAGGGAATGAAAAACTGTTTTTT.